These 5 T cell receptor beta chains came from one sample sequenced in a study of OX40 agonist ivuxolimab in advanced cancers. The assay was immunoSEQ multiplex PCR, and TCRdb's table has in-frame clones only and misses some. The data contain about 69,000 clones, around 80% of them singletons. Sequenced material: CD4+ or CD8+ T cells sorted from blood, taken in a trial of the OX40 agonist ivuxolimab. Receptors originate from an adult with an advanced solid tumor such as melanoma, head and neck, liver or kidney cancer.

This clone was recorded only once. The rearrangement links TRBV19 to TRBJ1-3; D is undetermined. The germline V and J ends were trimmed by 7 bases and 0 bases, with 10 bases remaining between them. This CDR3 contains 14 residues. Germline V gene lookup returns CDR1 LNHDA and CDR2 SQIVND (reference sequence). The CDR3 reads CASMSGLSGNTIYF. In DNA form, the CDR3 reads TGTGCCAGTATGTCCGGACTCTCTGGAAACACCATATATTTT.

This chain links TRBV4-2 with TRBJ2-5, with TRBD2 matching 8 bases. Trimming at V came to 5 bases and at J to 5 bases, leaving 10 bases not matched to a gene. There are 15 residues in the CDR3. Germline-derived CDR1 and CDR2 are LGHNA and YNFKEQ. Here the CDR3 reads CASSSRRGGLETQYF. CDR3 bases: TGTGCCAGCAGCTCAAGACGGGGGGGCTTGGAGACCCAGTACTTC.

The chain uses TRBV27 and TRBJ2-5; TRBD1 matches 10 bases. Gene TRBJ2-7 matches the end of the DNA better, so the J call may be wrong. This CDR3 has 17 residues. Germline-derived CDR1 and CDR2 are MNHEY and SMNVEV (reference sequence). CDR3 DNA: TGTGCCAGCAGTTTAAAGACGCCGGGACAGGGGTACTACGAGCAGTACTTC. Encoded protein: CASSLKTPGQGYYEQYF.

A word on this clone: This CDR3 is also generated by other DNA sequences in the sample. CDR3 amino acids: CASSQSSAGLSEKLFF. The CDR3 DNA is TGCGCCAGCAGCCAGAGTTCGGCGGGGTTAAGTGAAAAACTGTTTTTT. The chain couples TRBV4-1 to TRBJ1-4; the D is unclear. CDR1 and CDR2 from the germline V gene are MGHRA and YSYEKL. The CDR3 runs 16 residues. V lost 3 bases and J lost 7, with 18 bases in between.

This clone was detected a few times. The chain has TRBV27 and TRBJ2-5, with 9 bases matching TRBD1. Germline values: CDR1 MNHEY, CDR2 SMNVEV (reference sequence). The CDR3 totals 16 residues. The junction had 12 bases not matched to a gene; V was cut back by 5 bases and J by 5 bases. The CDR3 DNA reads as TGTGCCAGCAGTCCCTGGTCGGACAGGGGAAGGGAGACCCAGTACTTC. This translates into CASSPWSDRGRETQYF.